Included here is one T cell receptor beta chain sequence, with context. Its specific antigen is unknown. Base-call qualities are not available, and no considerably larger clone is one nucleotide away. This entry belongs to a study of regulatory T cells in long-lasting Graves disease (dated by TCRdb to the early 2020s). A note on the overall study: In the newly diagnosed Graves' disease group, patients had been taking antithyroid drugs for less than 3 months. TCR sequencing covered around 13 persistent and approximately 20 newly diagnosed Graves' disease patients, around 35 samples in total. The study took place in China and was registered as a clinical trial. Persistent Graves' disease patients were compared with newly diagnosed Graves' disease patients by peripheral blood TCR sequencing and RNA sequencing.

The research as a whole found: As a limitation, the authors acknowledged that the small sample size may reduce accuracy. More public clonotypes were shared among persistent patients (roughly 2,700) than among newly diagnosed patients (roughly 960). Persistent disease showed preferential use of TRBV28, TRBJ1-2 and TRBJ2-5, whereas newly diagnosed disease favored TRBV20-1 and TRBJ2-1. Because the primary lesion, thyroid tissue, could not be accessed, the study looked at peripheral blood alone. Only the TCR beta chain was sequenced and analyzed. Compared with newly diagnosed patients, persistent Graves' disease patients had lower TCR Shannon entropy and fewer highly expanded clones, which suggests clonal expansion.

The meaning of the sample's time point label: newly diagnosed GD, antithyroid drugs for less than 3 months. RNA was extracted from PBMCs in TRIzol for both TCR sequencing and RNA sequencing. The diagnosis of Graves' disease followed American Thyroid Association guidelines. Patients were recruited from an endocrinology department in Xi'an, China. Each patient gave about 10 milliliters of peripheral blood, collected in an EDTA anticoagulant tube. Ficoll Paque Plus density gradient separation was used to isolate PBMCs, and no further T cell sorting was performed. An Agilent 2100 Bioanalyzer and agarose gel were used to assess RNA quality, and a NanoDrop 2000 was used to measure RNA concentration. The germline V gene specifies SQVTM as CDR1 and ANQGSEA as CDR2. From cysteine to phenylalanine, the CDR3 is 12 amino acids long. CDR3 DNA is the only sequence kept; it has 36 bases, read in frame from the first base. The trim is 3 bases for V and 8 bases for J, with a gap of 13 bases between the germline ends.

Library preparation used multiplex PCR. TCRdb records Illumina HiSeq 4000 as the sequencer. TCR beta libraries were built with iRepertoire HTBI primers and Arm-PCR amplification of CDR3 regions. Before sequencing, the PCR products underwent gel purification. Concerning the study's data processing: Across samples, approximately 68 TRBV and roughly 13 TRBJ segments were identified and used for gene usage analysis of CDR3 amino acid clonotypes. COPE and FqMerger were used to merge the filtered high-quality paired reads into contigs. BLAST was used to align contigs to IMGT TRBV, TRBD and TRBJ reference genes, and CDR3 was defined according to IMGT. Clonotypes above 0.1% frequency were classified as highly expanded clones. Repertoire diversity was measured by Shannon entropy, and V-J evenness by the Gini coefficient. Clonotypes shared by more than one individual were considered public. In TCRdb, the public reads were trimmed at Q25 with fastp and aligned with MiXCR, with productive beta chains retained. Duplicate CDR3 protein sequences are folded into a single record with the most common DNA and genes. The V and J calls come from TCRdb's annotation, not from the publication. This sample is represented by about 560,000 distinct CDR3 sequences; around 16% of them were singletons. The ten most abundant clones make up more than 10% of the sample.

This sample was shared with a second study, whose subject was T cells in Graves' hyperthyroidism and ophthalmopathy. The second investigation adds: Stable Graves' hyperthyroidism was defined as no progression to ophthalmopathy during 18 months of follow-up. Hyperthyroidism patients were newly diagnosed, had a disease duration of under 2 months, and were aged 18 to 65 years. The study excluded patients with uncontrolled infections, other autoimmune diseases, pregnancy or lactation. Clinical symptoms, serum thyroxine and TRAb, thyroid ultrasound, and orbital computed tomography formed the basis for the diagnoses. The first round of RT-PCR for the TCR CDR3 was performed with the HTBI primer set and the Qiagen OneStep RT-PCR kit. Most expanded thyroid clonotypes (frequency above 0.001) were also detected in blood, a finding suggesting that blood repertoires may reflect thyroid immune responses. Ophthalmopathy was separated from stable hyperthyroidism by a 13 V-J signature model, with around 88% sensitivity and approximately 81% specificity obtained in cross-validation and 80%/75% obtained in testing. In validation, progression to ophthalmopathy was predicted by the model with 65% to 71% sensitivity and 72% to 85% specificity, a median of around 5.9 months before onset. A discovery cohort of around 100 patients, 43 with Graves' ophthalmopathy and approximately 57 with stable Graves' hyperthyroidism, was used to find distinguishing TCR V-J signatures. Prospective prediction of ophthalmopathy was tested in an independent validation cohort consisting of 18 hyperthyroidism patients and 17 patients who later progressed to ophthalmopathy. For training and testing, the 100 or so patients in the discovery cohort were randomly divided in a 7:3 ratio. In addition, the study compared T-cell repertoires in thyroid tissue and in blood from six Graves' hyperthyroidism patients. After sampling, hyperthyroidism patients received methimazole starting at 30 mg daily, and ophthalmopathy patients received high-dose intravenous methylprednisolone. A second multiplex PCR round built the libraries, followed by size selection and purification. The libraries were sequenced on an Illumina HiSeq2000 using paired-end 100 bp reads. Raw data were processed with SOAPnuke, discarding reads with adapters, uncalled bases, mean Phred below 15, or no exact constant-primer or identifier match. COPE v1.2.5 was used to merge high-quality paired reads, and clonotypes were defined as unique nucleotide sequences. Clonotypes were aligned to IMGT TRBV, TRBD and TRBJ reference segments using MiTCR v1.1. Only V-J combinations with frequency above 0.0001, covering about 99% of repertoires, were analysed. A TCS score was defined as the ratio between F50 (clonal expansion) and ExV (chaos), using BLOSUM62-based TCRdist between CDR3 peptides within each V-J. Welch's t-statistics and random forest reduced approximately 520 V-J features to 13, which were used in a naive Bayes classifier (R e1071). No statistical method was used to fix the sample size in advance, and group allocation was not hidden from the investigators. TCR Vbeta CDR3 sequencing of 140 or so peripheral blood samples (under 45 ophthalmopathy, 75 hyperthyroidism and some 17 progressor patients) is reported in the paper.

The sequence came from a young man with Graves disease. Donor details come from another sample of the same person, matched by shared clones. The sequence links TRBV29-1 to TRBJ1-2; the D gene is not confidently resolved. Sequences were derived from peripheral blood mononuclear cells (PBMCs), sampled at new diagnosis, from a patient treated with antithyroid drugs. The CDR3 protein: CSVEWGYWGYTF. Here is the DNA: TGCAGCGTTGAGTGGGGTTACTGGGGCTACACCTTC.